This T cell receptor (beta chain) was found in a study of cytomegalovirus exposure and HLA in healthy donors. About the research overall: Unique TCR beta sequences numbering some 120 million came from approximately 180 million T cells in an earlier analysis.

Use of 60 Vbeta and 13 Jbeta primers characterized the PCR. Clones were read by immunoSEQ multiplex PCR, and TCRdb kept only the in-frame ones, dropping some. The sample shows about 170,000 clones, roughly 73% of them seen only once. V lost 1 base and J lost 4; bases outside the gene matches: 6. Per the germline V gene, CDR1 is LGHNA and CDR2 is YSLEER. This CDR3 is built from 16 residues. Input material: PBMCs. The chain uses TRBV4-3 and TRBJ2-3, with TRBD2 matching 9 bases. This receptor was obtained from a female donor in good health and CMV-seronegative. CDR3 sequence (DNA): TGCGCCAGCAGCCAAGGAGCGGGGGGTCGGGCAGATACGCAGTATTTT. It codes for CASSQGAGGRADTQYF.